This T cell receptor beta chain appears in the sequencing data of a study of T cells in Graves' hyperthyroidism and ophthalmopathy. General study results and limits: A 13 V-J signature model discriminated ophthalmopathy versus stable hyperthyroidism.

At least ten counts were recorded for this clonotype. Its specificity is not known. Germline CDR1 reads KGHDR; CDR2 reads SFDVKD. The length of the CDR3 is 14 residues. V shed 5 bases and J shed 5 bases, with 13 bases lying between them. Amplified regions were TCR beta CDR3 sequences from RNA transcripts. First-round RT-PCR with HTBI primers amplified the TCR CDR3 region. TCRdb called the multiplex PCR reads again in MiXCR, with one record for every CDR3 protein. The sample lists hundreds of thousands of distinct CDR3 sequences, about 18% seen once, with about 3.7% in the top ten. This chain uses TRBV24-1 with TRBJ2-3; TRBD1 might be the D (5 bases). The sequence came from a woman aged 18-29 years with Graves' hyperthyroidism. The sample consisted of blood. The CDR3 is CATSGTGLRDTQYF. The CDR3 bases are TGTGCCACCAGTGGAACAGGTCTGCGAGATACGCAGTATTTT.